Reported below is one TCR beta chain. Assay: immunoSEQ multiplex PCR; the TCRdb copy retains only in-frame clones and omits some. Of 18,000 or so clones in the sample, approximately 90% were seen once. This specimen belongs to a study of T cell changes during pregnancy in multiple sclerosis. The V gene's germline CDR1 is SGHVS and CDR2 FQNEAQ. The CDR3 has 14 amino acids. The V and J ends lost 5 bases and 4 bases respectively, with 14 bases between them. V gene TRBV7-8 combines with J gene TRBJ1-2; perhaps TRBD1 as D (6 bases). The source is a female donor in good health, enrolled as a control in a pregnancy study. The source was CD4+ T cells from peripheral blood mononuclear cells, collected in the first trimester of pregnancy. Here the CDR3 reads CASSRFVGGYGYTF. CDR3 DNA sequence: TGTGCCAGCAGCCGTTTCGTAGGGGGCTATGGCTACACCTTC. The full variable domain, its missing parts supplied by reference TRBV7-8 and TRBJ1-2, is GAGVSQSPRYKVAKRGQDVALRCDPISGHVSLFWYQQALGQGPEFLTYFQNEAQLDKSGLPSDRFFAERPEGSVSTLKIQRTQQEDSAVYLCASSRFVGGYGYTFGSGTRLTVV.